This TCR beta chain was retrieved from a study of T cell responses to AZD1222 COVID-19 vaccine. Study-level points and caveats: Of the AZD1222 recipients, only 5 or 6 were seropositive at baseline. Clonal diversity was possibly underestimated, and white British individuals and females predominated among donors. Spike was spanned by vaccine-associated CD4 TCRs, with dominance at 160-218 and 743-854. Spike-specific TCR repertoires showed rising breadth and depth after two AZD1222 doses.

Points on this clone: Its antigen remains unknown.

The ends were cut back, 0 bases at V and 6 bases at J, with 14 bases in the middle. Germline lookup yields CDR1 LGHNA and CDR2 YSLEER. The CDR3 consists of 15 residues. Sequencing was performed with immunoSEQ multiplex PCR; in TCRdb, only in-frame clones are kept and a portion is missing. The sample lists some 100,000 clones, approximately 86% occurring once. The J gene is TRBJ1-2, the V gene TRBV4-3; no reliable D call. The sample here was peripheral blood, taken on day 0 of AZD1222 vaccination. The receptor's source is an adult in good health. The CDR3 coding sequence is TGCGCCAGCAGCCAAGATCCCCAGGCCGTAAATGGCTACACCTTC. Protein: CASSQDPQAVNGYTF.